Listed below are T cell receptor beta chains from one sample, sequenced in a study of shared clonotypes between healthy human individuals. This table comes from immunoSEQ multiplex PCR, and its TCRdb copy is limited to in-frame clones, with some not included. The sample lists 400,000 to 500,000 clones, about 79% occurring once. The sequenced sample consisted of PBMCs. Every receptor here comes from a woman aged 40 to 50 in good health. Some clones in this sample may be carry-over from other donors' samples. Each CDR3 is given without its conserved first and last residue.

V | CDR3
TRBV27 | ASSLRAGVDTQY
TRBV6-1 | ASSEVGINYEQY
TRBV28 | ASSVQRTYYT
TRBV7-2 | ASSLMGGRPYNEQF
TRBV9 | ASSALRWEGAEAF
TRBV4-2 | ASSQGTSGRVGYEQY
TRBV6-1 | ASSERYREAF
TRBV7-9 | ASSSSLDRIDDRNYGYT
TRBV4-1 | ASSQAKNWLASGSRGGNEQF
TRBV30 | AWSVLQGRNEQF
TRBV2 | ASSEEREAF
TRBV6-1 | ASSEVSTGRTGELF
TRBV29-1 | SAGHPNSPNYGYT
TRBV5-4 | ASSLLGGELF
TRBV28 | ASSFPGLAGLNEQF
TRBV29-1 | SVGTSGALNEQF
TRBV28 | ASNSPGGDLNTEAF
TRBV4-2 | ASSQDRWGNNYEQY
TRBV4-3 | ASSQALTGPGVRGNQPQH
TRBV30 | AWEGGARYEQY